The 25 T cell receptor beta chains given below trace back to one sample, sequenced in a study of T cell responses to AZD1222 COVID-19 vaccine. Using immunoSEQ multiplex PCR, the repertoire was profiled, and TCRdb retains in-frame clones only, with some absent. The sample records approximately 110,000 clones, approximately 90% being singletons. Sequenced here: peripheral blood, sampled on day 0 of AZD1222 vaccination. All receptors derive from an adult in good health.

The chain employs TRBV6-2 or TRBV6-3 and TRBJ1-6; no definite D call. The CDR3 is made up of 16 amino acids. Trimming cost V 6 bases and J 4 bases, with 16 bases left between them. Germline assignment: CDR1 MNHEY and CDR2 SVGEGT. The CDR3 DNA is TGTGCCAGCAGGTACCAGTCGGCGGTGTATAATTCACCCCTCCACTTT. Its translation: CASRYQSAVYNSPLHF.

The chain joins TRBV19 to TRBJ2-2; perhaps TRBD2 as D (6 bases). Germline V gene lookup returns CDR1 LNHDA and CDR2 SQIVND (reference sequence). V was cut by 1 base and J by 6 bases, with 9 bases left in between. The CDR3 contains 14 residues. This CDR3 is CASSIGGEAGELFF. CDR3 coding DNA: TGTGCCAGTAGTATAGGGGGGGAGGCCGGGGAGCTGTTTTTT.

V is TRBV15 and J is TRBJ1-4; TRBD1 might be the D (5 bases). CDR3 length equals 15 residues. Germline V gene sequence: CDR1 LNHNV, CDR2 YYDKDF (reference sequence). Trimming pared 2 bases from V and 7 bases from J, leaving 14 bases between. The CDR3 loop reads CATSRQGSPTEKLFF. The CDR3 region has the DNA TGTGCCACCAGCAGACAGGGTTCCCCTACTGAAAAACTGTTTTTT.

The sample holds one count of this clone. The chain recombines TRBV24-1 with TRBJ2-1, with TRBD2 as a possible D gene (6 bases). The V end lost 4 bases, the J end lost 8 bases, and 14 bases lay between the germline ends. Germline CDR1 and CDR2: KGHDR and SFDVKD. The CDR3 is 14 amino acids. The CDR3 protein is CATSDPRESDEQFF. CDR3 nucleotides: TGTGCCACCAGTGACCCTCGGGAGAGTGATGAGCAGTTCTTC.

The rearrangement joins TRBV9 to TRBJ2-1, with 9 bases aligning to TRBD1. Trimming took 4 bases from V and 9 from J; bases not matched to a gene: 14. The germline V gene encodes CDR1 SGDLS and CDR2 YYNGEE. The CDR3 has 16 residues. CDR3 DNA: TGTGCCAGCAGCTATTTAGGGACAGGGAGCCGGGGTGAGCAGTTCTTC. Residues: CASSYLGTGSRGEQFF. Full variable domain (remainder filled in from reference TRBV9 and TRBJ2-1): DSGVTQTPKHLITATGQRVTLRCSPRSGDLSVYWYQQSLDQGLQFLIQYYNGEERAKGNILERFSAQQFPDLHSELNLSSLELGDSALYFCASSYLGTGSRGEQFFGPGTRLTVL.

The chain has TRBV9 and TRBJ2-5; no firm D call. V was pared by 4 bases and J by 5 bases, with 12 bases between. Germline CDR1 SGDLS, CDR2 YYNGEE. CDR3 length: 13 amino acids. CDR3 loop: CASSRAQTETQYF. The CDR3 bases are TGTGCCAGCAGCAGGGCCCAAACGGAGACCCAGTACTTC. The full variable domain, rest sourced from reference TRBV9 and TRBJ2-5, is DSGVTQTPKHLITATGQRVTLRCSPRSGDLSVYWYQQSLDQGLQFLIQYYNGEERAKGNILERFSAQQFPDLHSELNLSSLELGDSALYFCASSRAQTETQYFGPGTRLLVL.

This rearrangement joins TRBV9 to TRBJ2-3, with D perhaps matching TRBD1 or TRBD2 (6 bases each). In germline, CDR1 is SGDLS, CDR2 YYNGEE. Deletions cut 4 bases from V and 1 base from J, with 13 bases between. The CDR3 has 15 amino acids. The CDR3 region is CASSPGASGTDTQYF. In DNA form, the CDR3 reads TGTGCCAGCAGCCCAGGGGCTAGCGGCACAGATACGCAGTATTTT.

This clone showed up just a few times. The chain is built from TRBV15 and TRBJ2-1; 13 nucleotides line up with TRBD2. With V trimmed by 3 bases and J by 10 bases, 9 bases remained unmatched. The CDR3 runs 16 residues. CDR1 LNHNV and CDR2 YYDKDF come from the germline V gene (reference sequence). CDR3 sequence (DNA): TGTGCCACCAGCAGGACTCGACTAGCGGGGGGCGTCGAGCAGTTCTTC. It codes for CATSRTRLAGGVEQFF.

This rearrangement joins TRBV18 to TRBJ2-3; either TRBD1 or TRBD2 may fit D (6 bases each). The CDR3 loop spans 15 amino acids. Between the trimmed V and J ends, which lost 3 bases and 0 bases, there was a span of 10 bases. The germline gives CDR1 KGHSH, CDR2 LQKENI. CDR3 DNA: TGTGCCAGCTCACCTCAAGGGGGGAGCACAGATACGCAGTATTTT. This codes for CASSPQGGSTDTQYF.

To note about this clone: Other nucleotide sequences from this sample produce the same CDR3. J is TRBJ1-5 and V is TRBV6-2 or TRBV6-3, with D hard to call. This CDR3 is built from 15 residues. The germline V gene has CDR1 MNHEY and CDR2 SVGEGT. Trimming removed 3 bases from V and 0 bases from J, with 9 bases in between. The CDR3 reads CASSYRGSSNQPQHF. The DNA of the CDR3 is TGTGCCAGCAGTTATCGTGGGAGTAGCAATCAGCCCCAGCATTTT.

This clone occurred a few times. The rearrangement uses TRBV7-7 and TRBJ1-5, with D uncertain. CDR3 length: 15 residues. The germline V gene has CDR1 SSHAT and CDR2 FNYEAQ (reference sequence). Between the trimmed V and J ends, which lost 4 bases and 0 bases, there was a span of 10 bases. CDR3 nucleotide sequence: TGTGCCAGCAGCTCAACGGAACATAGCAATCAGCCCCAGCATTTT. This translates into CASSSTEHSNQPQHF. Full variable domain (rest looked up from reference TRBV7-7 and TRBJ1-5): GAGVSQSPRYKVTKRGQDVTLRCDPISSHATLYWYQQALGQGPEFLTYFNYEAQPDKSGLPSDRFSAERPEGSISTLTIQRTEQRDSAMYRCASSSTEHSNQPQHFGDGTRLSIL.

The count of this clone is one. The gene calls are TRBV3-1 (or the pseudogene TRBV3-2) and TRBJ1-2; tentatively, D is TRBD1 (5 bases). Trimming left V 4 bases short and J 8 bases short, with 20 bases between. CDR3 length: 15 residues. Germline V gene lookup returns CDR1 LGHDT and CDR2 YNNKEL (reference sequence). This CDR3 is CASSPSGTGPWGYTF. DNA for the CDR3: TGTGCCAGCAGCCCCTCAGGGACGGGGCCTTGGGGCTACACCTTC.

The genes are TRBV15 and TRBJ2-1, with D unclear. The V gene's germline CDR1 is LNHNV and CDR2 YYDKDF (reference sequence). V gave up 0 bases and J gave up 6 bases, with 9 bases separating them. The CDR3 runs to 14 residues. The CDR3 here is CATSRDLTINEQFF. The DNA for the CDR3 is TGTGCCACCAGCAGAGATCTGACGATCAATGAGCAGTTCTTC.

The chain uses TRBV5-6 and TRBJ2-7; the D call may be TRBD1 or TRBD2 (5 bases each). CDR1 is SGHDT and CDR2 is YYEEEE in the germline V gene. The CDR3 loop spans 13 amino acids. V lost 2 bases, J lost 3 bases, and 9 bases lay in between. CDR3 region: CASSFGANYEQYF. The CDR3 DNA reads TGTGCCAGCAGCTTCGGGGCAAACTACGAGCAGTACTTC. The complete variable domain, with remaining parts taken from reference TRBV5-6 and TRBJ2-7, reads DAGVTQSPTHLIKTRGQQVTLRCSPKSGHDTVSWYQQALGQGPQFIFQYYEEEERQRGNFPDRFSGHQFPNYSSELNVNALLLGDSALYLCASSFGANYEQYFGPGTRLTVT.

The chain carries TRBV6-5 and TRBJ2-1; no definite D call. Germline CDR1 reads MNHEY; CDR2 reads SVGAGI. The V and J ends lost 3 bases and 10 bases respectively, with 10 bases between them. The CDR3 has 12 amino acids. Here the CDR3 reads CASSYGLYEQFF. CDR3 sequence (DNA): TGTGCCAGCAGTTATGGGCTATACGAGCAGTTCTTC.

The DNA of the CDR3 is TGTGCCAGCAGTTTAGCCAGGACAGGGAGAGGGTACGAGCAGTACTTC. It translates to CASSLARTGRGYEQYF. The gene calls are TRBV28 and TRBJ2-7; TRBD1 matches 8 bases. The CDR3 has 16 residues. With V trimmed by 2 bases and J by 4 bases, 10 bases remained unmatched. The germline V gene encodes CDR1 MDHEN and CDR2 SYDVKM. Drawing the rest from reference TRBV28 and TRBJ2-7, the complete variable domain is DVKVTQSSRYLVKRTGEKVFLECVQDMDHENMFWYRQDPGLGLRLIYFSYDVKMKEKGDIPEGYSVSREKKERFSLILESASTNQTSMYLCASSLARTGRGYEQYFGPGTRLTVT.

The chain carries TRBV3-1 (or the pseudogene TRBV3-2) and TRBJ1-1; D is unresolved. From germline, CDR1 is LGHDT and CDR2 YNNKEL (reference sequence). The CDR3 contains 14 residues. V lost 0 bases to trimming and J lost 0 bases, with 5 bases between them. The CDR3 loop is CASSQDLVNTEAFF. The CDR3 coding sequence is TGTGCCAGCAGCCAAGATCTAGTGAACACTGAAGCTTTCTTT.

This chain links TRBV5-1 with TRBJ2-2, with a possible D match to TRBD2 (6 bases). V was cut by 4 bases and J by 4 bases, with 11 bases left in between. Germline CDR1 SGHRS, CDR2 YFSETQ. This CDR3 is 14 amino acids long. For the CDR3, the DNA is TGCGCCAGCAGCCCCTACGGGGGCACCGGGGAGCTGTTTTTT. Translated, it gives CASSPYGGTGELFF.

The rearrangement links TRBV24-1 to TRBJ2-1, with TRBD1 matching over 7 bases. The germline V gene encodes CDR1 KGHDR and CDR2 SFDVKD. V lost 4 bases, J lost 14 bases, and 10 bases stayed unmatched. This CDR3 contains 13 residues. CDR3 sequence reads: CATSDANRGVKFF. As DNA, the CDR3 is TGTGCCACCAGTGACGCCAACAGGGGCGTCAAGTTCTTC.

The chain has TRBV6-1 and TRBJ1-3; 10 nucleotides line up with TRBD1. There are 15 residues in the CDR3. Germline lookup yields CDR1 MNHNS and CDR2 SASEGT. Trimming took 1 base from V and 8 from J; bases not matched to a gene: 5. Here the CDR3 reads CASSEGGQGVYTIYF. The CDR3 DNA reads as TGTGCCAGCAGTGAAGGCGGACAGGGGGTATACACCATATATTTT.

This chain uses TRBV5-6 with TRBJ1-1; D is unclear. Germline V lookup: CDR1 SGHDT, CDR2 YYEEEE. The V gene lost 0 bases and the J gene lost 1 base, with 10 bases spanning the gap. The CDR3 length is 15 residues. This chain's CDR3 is CASSLDEITNTEAFF. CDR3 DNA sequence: TGTGCCAGCAGCTTGGACGAGATAACGAACACTGAAGCTTTCTTT. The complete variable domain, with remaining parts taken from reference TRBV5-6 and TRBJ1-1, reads DAGVTQSPTHLIKTRGQQVTLRCSPKSGHDTVSWYQQALGQGPQFIFQYYEEEERQRGNFPDRFSGHQFPNYSSELNVNALLLGDSALYLCASSLDEITNTEAFFGQGTRLTVV.

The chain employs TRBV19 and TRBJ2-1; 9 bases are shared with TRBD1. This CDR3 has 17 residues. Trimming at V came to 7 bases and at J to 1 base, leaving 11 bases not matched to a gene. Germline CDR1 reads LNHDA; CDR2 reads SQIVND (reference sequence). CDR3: CASTLRGTGMSYNEQFF. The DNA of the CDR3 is TGTGCCAGTACCTTACGTGGGACAGGGATGTCCTACAATGAGCAGTTCTTC.

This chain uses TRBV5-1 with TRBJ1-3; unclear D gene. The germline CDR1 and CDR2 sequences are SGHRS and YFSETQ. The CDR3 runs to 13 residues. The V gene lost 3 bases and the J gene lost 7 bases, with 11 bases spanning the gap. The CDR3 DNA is TGCGCCAGCAGCTCGGGTTATGGGAACACCATATATTTT. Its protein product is CASSSGYGNTIYF. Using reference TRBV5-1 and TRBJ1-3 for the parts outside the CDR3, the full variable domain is KAGVTQTPRYLIKTRGQQVTLSCSPISGHRSVSWYQQTPGQGLQFLFEYFSETQRNKGNFPGRFSGRQFSNSRSEMNVSTLELGDSALYLCASSSGYGNTIYFGEGSWLTVV.

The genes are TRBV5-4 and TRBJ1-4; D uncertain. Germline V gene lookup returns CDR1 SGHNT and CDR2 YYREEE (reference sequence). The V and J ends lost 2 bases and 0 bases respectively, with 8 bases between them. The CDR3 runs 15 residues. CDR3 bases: TGTGCCAGCAGCTTTGACATTGCAACTAATGAAAAACTGTTTTTT. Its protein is CASSFDIATNEKLFF. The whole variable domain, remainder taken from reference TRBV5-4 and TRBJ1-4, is ETGVTQSPTHLIKTRGQQVTLRCSSQSGHNTVSWYQQALGQGPQFIFQYYREEENGRGNFPPRFSGLQFPNYSSELNVNALELDDSALYLCASSFDIATNEKLFFGSGTQLSVL.

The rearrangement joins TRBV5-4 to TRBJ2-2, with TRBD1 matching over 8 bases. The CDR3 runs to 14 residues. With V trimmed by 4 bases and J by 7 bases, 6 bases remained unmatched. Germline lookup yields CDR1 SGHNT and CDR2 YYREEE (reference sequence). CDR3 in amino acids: CASSPGQGGGELFF. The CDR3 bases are TGTGCCAGCAGCCCCGGACAGGGCGGCGGGGAGCTGTTTTTT.